The 21 T cell receptor beta chains presented below share a single source sample, sequenced in a study of OX40 agonist ivuxolimab in advanced cancers. TCRdb's copy holds only in-frame clones and misses some; the assay was immunoSEQ multiplex PCR. Of tens of thousands of clones in the sample, roughly 89% were seen once. The specimen comprised CD4+ or CD8+ T cells sorted from blood, sampled in a trial of the OX40 agonist ivuxolimab. The receptors come from an adult with an advanced solid tumor such as melanoma, head and neck, liver or kidney cancer.

Only a few counts were recorded for this clone. The chain uses TRBV4-2 and TRBJ1-4, with D possibly TRBD1 on 6 matching bases. Deletions cut 4 bases from V and 6 bases from J, with 18 bases between. This CDR3 is 16 amino acids long. Germline-derived CDR1 and CDR2 are LGHNA and YNFKEQ. CDR3 nucleotide sequence: TGTGCCAGCAGCCCCCTCTGGGGGGAGGGGGATGAAAAACTGTTTTTT. Protein: CASSPLWGEGDEKLFF.

The V gene is TRBV6-6, the J gene TRBJ2-7, with 7 bases matching TRBD1. This CDR3 is built from 13 residues. The germline gives CDR1 MNHNY, CDR2 SVGAGI (reference sequence). The J segment lost 3 bases and the V segment lost 6 bases, leaving 5 bases of the junction unmatched. CDR3 in amino acids: CASSKGTVYEQYF. CDR3 bases: TGTGCCAGCAGCAAGGGGACAGTCTACGAGCAGTACTTC.

This sequence joins TRBV19 and TRBJ1-1, with 7 bases aligning to TRBD1. Unmatched junction bases numbered 7, after V lost 7 bases and J lost 5 bases. The CDR3 is 13 residues long. CDR1 and CDR2 from the germline V gene are LNHDA and SQIVND (reference sequence). The CDR3: CASNWAGGTEAFF. In nucleotides, the CDR3 is TGTGCCAGTAATTGGGCAGGGGGAACTGAAGCTTTCTTT.

This chain uses TRBV18 with TRBJ1-1; D might be TRBD1 (6 bases). CDR3 length: 14 amino acids. V lost 4 bases and J 5 bases, leaving 14 bases between the germline ends. From germline, CDR1 is KGHSH and CDR2 LQKENI. In DNA, the CDR3 is TGTGCCAGCTCACTCGGGCAGGGGTATACTGAAGCTTTCTTT. Protein product: CASSLGQGYTEAFF.

The rearrangement joins TRBV4-1 to TRBJ2-7, with D uncertain. This CDR3 is built from 17 residues. Germline CDR1 is MGHRA and CDR2 is YSYEKL. Between the trimmed V and J ends, which lost 0 bases and 2 bases, there was a span of 17 bases. The CDR3 DNA is TGCGCCAGCAGCCAAGACGTAATTTCAGCTGGGACCTACGAGCAGTACTTC. Protein sequence: CASSQDVISAGTYEQYF.

The chain recombines TRBV18 with TRBJ2-6; 8 nucleotides line up with TRBD1. From germline, CDR1 is KGHSH and CDR2 LQKENI. V dropped 5 bases and J dropped 2; count of bases not matched to a gene: 8. The CDR3 length is 17 residues. The DNA of the CDR3 is TGTGCCAGCTCAACTTCAGGGGGCGTCACTGGGGCCAACGTCCTGACTTTC. This encodes CASSTSGGVTGANVLTF.

The chain recombines TRBV9 with TRBJ1-3; 9 bases are a match to TRBD1. Germline V gene lookup returns CDR1 SGDLS and CDR2 YYNGEE. V lost 2 bases to trimming and J lost 3 bases; unmatched junction nucleotides: 6. This CDR3 is built from 16 residues. CDR3 protein: CASSVLGQGYGNTIYF. Here the CDR3 DNA reads TGTGCCAGCAGCGTCCTGGGACAGGGCTATGGAAACACCATATATTTT.

This sequence joins TRBV14 and TRBJ2-7; D is uncertain. The CDR3 contains 14 residues. The germline V gene encodes CDR1 SGHDN and CDR2 FVKESK. The germline V and J ends were trimmed by 0 bases and 4 bases, with 10 bases remaining between them. The CDR3 region is CASSQENLFYEQYF. In DNA, the CDR3 is TGTGCCAGCAGCCAAGAAAACTTGTTTTACGAGCAGTACTTC.

The rearrangement joins TRBV28 to TRBJ1-4; a weak D match, TRBD1 (5 bases). The CDR3 is made up of 17 amino acids. Germline CDR1 reads MDHEN; CDR2 reads SYDVKM. Trimming shortened V by 2 bases and J by 5 bases, and 18 bases separated the two germline ends. CDR3 coding DNA: TGTGCCAGCAGTTTAGAGGTCAGGGAGTCATGGAATGAAAAACTGTTTTTT. Translating gives CASSLEVRESWNEKLFF.

The genes are TRBV5-1 and TRBJ1-1; D may be TRBD1 (6 bases). The germline V and J ends were trimmed by 3 bases and 8 bases, with 17 bases remaining between them. The CDR3 consists of 14 residues. Germline CDR1 is SGHRS and CDR2 is YFSETQ. This CDR3 is CASSWGTQVLEAFF. CDR3 nucleotides: TGCGCCAGCAGCTGGGGGACACAAGTTTTGGAAGCTTTCTTT. The entire variable domain, with the rest obtained from reference TRBV5-1 and TRBJ1-1, is as follows: KAGVTQTPRYLIKTRGQQVTLSCSPISGHRSVSWYQQTPGQGLQFLFEYFSETQRNKGNFPGRFSGRQFSNSRSEMNVSTLELGDSALYLCASSWGTQVLEAFFGQGTRLTVV.

V usage is TRBV27 and J usage is TRBJ1-4; no clear D. The ends were cut back, 5 bases at V and 1 base at J, with 14 bases in the middle. Germline lookup yields CDR1 MNHEY and CDR2 SMNVEV (reference sequence). This CDR3 is built from 16 residues. CDR3 sequence reads: CASSLRMGVTNEKLFF. In DNA form, the CDR3 reads TGTGCCAGCAGTCTCCGCATGGGAGTAACTAATGAAAAACTGTTTTTT.

The J gene is TRBJ1-3, the V gene TRBV5-4; possible D gene TRBD1, 5 bases. Per the germline V gene, CDR1 is SGHNT and CDR2 is YYREEE (reference sequence). V lost 0 bases, J lost 7 bases, and 11 bases lay in between. The CDR3 loop spans 14 amino acids. CDR3 nucleotides: TGTGCCAGCAGCTTGGAGAGGTGGGGGAACACCATATATTTT. This sequence encodes CASSLERWGNTIYF. Full variable domain (outside the CDR3, taken from reference TRBV5-4 and TRBJ1-3): ETGVTQSPTHLIKTRGQQVTLRCSSQSGHNTVSWYQQALGQGPQFIFQYYREEENGRGNFPPRFSGLQFPNYSSELNVNALELDDSALYLCASSLERWGNTIYFGEGSWLTVV.

This clone is a singleton in its sample. CDR3: CASSHSAVLTYTDTQYF. CDR3 sequence (DNA): TGTGCCAGCAGCCATTCGGCAGTACTTACTTACACAGATACGCAGTATTTT. This chain joins TRBV14 and TRBJ2-3, with D uncertain. Germline assignment: CDR1 SGHDN and CDR2 FVKESK. V was clipped by 3 bases and J by 2 bases, with 18 bases between them. The length of the CDR3 is 17 residues.

This chain connects TRBV10-3 to TRBJ2-5; TRBD1 matches at 7 bases. This CDR3 spans 15 amino acids. V gave up 10 bases and J gave up 5 bases; unmatched junction bases: 16. Germline assignment: CDR1 ENHRY and CDR2 SYGVKD. CDR3 region: CATSSGQGDGETQYF. Here the CDR3 DNA reads TGTGCCACCTCCAGCGGCCAGGGGGACGGGGAGACCCAGTACTTC.

The chain joins TRBV9 to TRBJ2-3, with 8 nucleotides matching TRBD2. Germline V CDR1 and CDR2: SGDLS, YYNGEE. The length of the CDR3 is 15 residues. J was trimmed by 6 bases and V by 0 bases; bases with no gene match: 6. CDR3: CASSVDGGASDTQYF. In DNA form, the CDR3 reads TGTGCCAGCAGCGTAGACGGGGGGGCATCCGATACGCAGTATTTT.

The rearrangement joins TRBV11-2 to TRBJ1-1; D may be TRBD1 (5 bases). The CDR3 length is 17 residues. In germline, CDR1 is SGHAT, CDR2 FQNNGV. The germline V and J ends were trimmed by 5 bases and 5 bases, with 24 bases remaining between them. Here the CDR3 reads CASSPQGEGSWRTEAFF. CDR3 sequence (DNA): TGTGCCAGCAGCCCCCAGGGAGAGGGTTCATGGAGGACTGAAGCTTTCTTT. Variable domain in full (rest from reference TRBV11-2 and TRBJ1-1): EAGVAQSPRYKIIEKRQSVAFWCNPISGHATLYWYQQILGQGPKLLIQFQNNGVVDDSQLPKDRFSAERLKGVDSTLKIQPAKLEDSAVYLCASSPQGEGSWRTEAFFGQGTRLTVV.

With regard to this clone: The sample contains more than one DNA sequence encoding this CDR3. The chain couples TRBV28 to TRBJ2-1; no firm D call. Germline V lookup: CDR1 MDHEN, CDR2 SYDVKM. Between the trimmed V and J ends, which lost 3 bases and 4 bases, there was a span of 4 bases. This CDR3 comprises 12 residues. CDR3 bases: TGTGCCAGCAGTTTGGAATACAATGAGCAGTTCTTC. Translation gives CASSLEYNEQFF.

The gene calls are TRBV15 and TRBJ2-6; possible D gene TRBD1, 6 bases. Germline lookup yields CDR1 LNHNV and CDR2 YYDKDF (reference sequence). The length of the CDR3 is 19 residues. V was clipped by 0 bases and J by 0 bases, with 15 bases between them. The CDR3 DNA is TGTGCCACCAGCAGAGATATGGCAGGGGCTGGCTCTGGGGCCAACGTCCTGACTTTC. Its translation: CATSRDMAGAGSGANVLTF. Drawing the rest from reference TRBV15 and TRBJ2-6, the complete variable domain is DAMVIQNPRYQVTQFGKPVTLSCSQTLNHNVMYWYQQKSSQAPKLLFHYYDKDFNNEADTPDNFQSRRPNTSFCFLDIRSPGLGDTAMYLCATSRDMAGAGSGANVLTFGAGSRLTVL.

This chain joins TRBV6-5 and TRBJ1-1; no reliable D call. There are 13 residues in the CDR3. Germline values: CDR1 MNHEY, CDR2 SVGAGI. V shed 7 bases and J shed 1 base, with 10 bases lying between them. The CDR3 region is CASNTASNTEAFF. CDR3 sequence (DNA): TGTGCCAGCAATACAGCCTCGAACACTGAAGCTTTCTTT.

V usage is TRBV7-3 and J usage is TRBJ2-2; D gene uncertain. The ends were cut back, 0 bases at V and 1 base at J, with 6 bases in the middle. The CDR3 extends over 15 amino acids. CDR1 and CDR2 from the germline V gene are SGHTA and FQGTGA. The DNA of the CDR3 is TGTGCCAGCAGCTTAACTCCGGGGAACACCGGGGAGCTGTTTTTT. It specifies CASSLTPGNTGELFF.

CDR3 bases: TGTGCCGCCGGAGGACTTACCTACGAGCAGTACTTC. Encoded protein: CAAGGLTYEQYF. The chain links TRBV6-6 to TRBJ2-7; TRBD2 is a possible D gene (5 bases). The V and J ends lost 11 bases and 2 bases respectively, with 13 bases between them. The CDR3 extends over 12 amino acids. Germline-derived CDR1 and CDR2 are MNHNY and SVGAGI (reference sequence).